The 18 T cell receptor beta chains below come from one sample, sequenced in a study of T cell responses to AZD1222 COVID-19 vaccine. Only in-frame clones appear in the TCRdb table, and some are missing; sequencing was by immunoSEQ multiplex PCR. Of around 140,000 clones in the sample, more than 80% are singletons; the top ten hold about 7.5%. Sequencing used peripheral blood, obtained 28 days after the second dose of the MenACWY control vaccine. The receptors shown here come from an adult who received the MenACWY meningococcal vaccine as a control.

This chain uses TRBV5-1 with TRBJ1-1; a weak D match, TRBD1 (6 bases). The CDR3 spans 15 residues. Germline CDR1 reads SGHRS; CDR2 reads YFSETQ. V dropped 0 bases and J dropped 5 bases, with 14 bases sitting between them. CDR3 DNA sequence: TGCGCCAGCAGCTTGGAGGCGGGGGCGGGTACTGAAGCTTTCTTT. Its translation: CASSLEAGAGTEAFF. The full variable domain, with the rest looked up from reference TRBV5-1 and TRBJ1-1, is KAGVTQTPRYLIKTRGQQVTLSCSPISGHRSVSWYQQTPGQGLQFLFEYFSETQRNKGNFPGRFSGRQFSNSRSEMNVSTLELGDSALYLCASSLEAGAGTEAFFGQGTRLTVV.

This chain joins TRBV7-2 and TRBJ1-6; D gene uncertain. The CDR3 spans 19 residues. Germline V gives CDR1 SGHTA, CDR2 FQGNSA. The ends were cut back, 1 base at V and 0 bases at J, with 16 bases in the middle. CDR3 DNA: TGTGCCAGCAGCTTAGTGGCGCAGCTCATTAGCTCCTATAATTCACCCCTCCACTTT. This gives the protein CASSLVAQLISSYNSPLHF.

The genes are TRBV11-3 and TRBJ2-1; the D gene is possibly TRBD2 (5 bases). CDR3 size: 17 residues. The germline V gene has CDR1 SGHNT and CDR2 YENEEA. V was cut by 0 bases and J by 4 bases, with 16 bases left in between. CDR3 protein: CASSLEVTTRRYNEQFF. The CDR3 DNA sequence: TGTGCCAGCAGCTTAGAAGTAACTACGAGGAGGTACAATGAGCAGTTCTTC. Variable domain in full (rest from reference TRBV11-3 and TRBJ2-1): EAGVVQSPRYKIIEKKQPVAFWCNPISGHNTLYWYLQNLGQGPELLIRYENEEAVDDSQLPKDRFSAERLKGVDSTLKIQPAELGDSAVYLCASSLEVTTRRYNEQFFGPGTRLTVL.

The chain recombines TRBV27 with TRBJ1-5, with unresolved D. Between the trimmed V and J ends, which lost 9 bases and 6 bases, there was a span of 9 bases. Germline V gene data show CDR1 as MNHEY and CDR2 as SMNVEV (reference sequence). The CDR3 has 11 residues. For the CDR3, the DNA is TGTGCCAGTGGAGGGTTTCAGCCCCAGCATTTT. Encoded protein: CASGGFQPQHF.

V is TRBV5-1 and J is TRBJ1-2; TRBD1 might be the D (5 bases). Trimming cost V 2 bases and J 8 bases, with 19 bases left between them. In germline, CDR1 is SGHRS, CDR2 YFSETQ. This CDR3 comprises 15 residues. As DNA, the CDR3 is TGCGCCAGCAGCTTCGGGGCGGGTACGGAGGGCGGCTACACCTTC. Its protein product is CASSFGAGTEGGYTF.

The V gene is TRBV19, the J gene TRBJ1-1, with D maybe TRBD1 (6 bases). This CDR3 comprises 17 residues. Germline CDR1 LNHDA, CDR2 SQIVND (reference sequence). Trimming cost V 5 bases and J 0 bases, with 19 bases left between them. CDR3 nucleotide sequence: TGTGCCAGTAGTTTAACCGCCGGGACACCTCTGAACACTGAAGCTTTCTTT. Translated, it gives CASSLTAGTPLNTEAFF.

The chain is built from TRBV6-2 or TRBV6-3 and TRBJ1-4; 10 bases match TRBD1. J lost 8 bases, V lost 4 bases, and 7 bases had no gene match. Germline V gene lookup returns CDR1 MNHEY and CDR2 SVGEGT. This CDR3 region has 15 residues. CDR3 nucleotides: TGTGCCAGCAGTTCTTGGACAGGGGGTCCGGAAAAACTGTTTTTT. The encoded protein is CASSSWTGGPEKLFF.

This clone was counted only a few times. The CDR3 loop is CASSSWTSGTDEQYF. The CDR3 DNA is TGCGCCAGCAGCTCTTGGACTAGCGGGACAGACGAGCAGTACTTC. The rearrangement uses TRBV5-1 and TRBJ2-7, with 12 bases lining up with TRBD2. There are 15 residues in the CDR3. With 3 bases clipped from V and 5 bases from J, the junction kept 6 bases outside the gene matches. Germline CDR1 is SGHRS and CDR2 is YFSETQ.

This sequence joins TRBV19 and TRBJ2-2; TRBD1 aligns across 10 bases. After removal of 5 bases from V and 5 bases from J, the junction contained 8 bases not matched to a gene. From germline, CDR1 is LNHDA and CDR2 SQIVND (reference sequence). CDR3 size: 16 residues. Here the CDR3 reads CASSRIGTGDTGELFF. Here the CDR3 DNA reads TGTGCCAGTAGTCGCATTGGGACAGGGGATACCGGGGAGCTGTTTTTT.

The J gene is TRBJ2-1, the V gene TRBV9; 16 bases fit TRBD2. With V trimmed by 0 bases and J by 8 bases, 11 bases remained unmatched. The CDR3 covers 19 residues. Germline lookup yields CDR1 SGDLS and CDR2 YYNGEE. CDR3 region: CASSVARGTSGRAWHEQFF. The CDR3 DNA reads as TGTGCCAGCAGCGTAGCTAGGGGGACTAGCGGGAGGGCCTGGCATGAGCAGTTCTTC.

This clone was recorded once. J is TRBJ2-1 and V is TRBV12-3 or TRBV12-4, with a possible D match to TRBD2 (6 bases). The CDR3 extends over 13 amino acids. V shed 10 bases and J shed 8 bases, with 18 bases lying between them. The CDR3 loop is CATRRGTVDEQFF. The CDR3 DNA reads as TGTGCCACCCGAAGAGGGACTGTCGATGAGCAGTTCTTC.

In its sample, this clone was seen a few times. The chain joins TRBV2 to TRBJ2-7; TRBD2 might be the D (6 bases). V was trimmed by 7 bases and J by 3 bases, leaving 16 bases between them. This CDR3 contains 14 residues. Per the germline V gene, CDR1 is SNHLY and CDR2 is FYNNEI. The CDR3 region is CASKLGTLVYEQYF. The CDR3 DNA reads as TGTGCCAGCAAGTTGGGGACTCTAGTCTACGAGCAGTACTTC. The full variable domain, its missing parts supplied by reference TRBV2 and TRBJ2-7, is EPEVTQTPSHQVTQMGQEVILRCVPISNHLYFYWYRQILGQKVEFLVSFYNNEISEKSEIFDDQFSVERPDGSNFTLKIRSTKLEDSAMYFCASKLGTLVYEQYFGPGTRLTVT.

As DNA, the CDR3 is TGTGCCAGCAGCCGAACTCCGCTACCCTCCACAGATACGCAGTATTTT. It specifies CASSRTPLPSTDTQYF. The J gene is TRBJ2-3, the V gene TRBV5-5; D call uncertain. V gave up 4 bases and J gave up 2 bases, with 17 bases separating them. Germline V lookup: CDR1 SGHKS, CDR2 YYEKEE (reference sequence). This CDR3 region has 16 residues.

This chain joins TRBV6-5 and TRBJ2-2; no firm D call. V was cut by 4 bases and J by 7 bases, with 10 bases left in between. The germline V gene has CDR1 MNHEY and CDR2 SVGAGI. The CDR3 covers 13 residues. The CDR3 region is CASSSPPIGELFF. CDR3 nucleotide sequence: TGTGCCAGCAGTTCCCCCCCTATCGGGGAGCTGTTTTTT.

This chain uses TRBV27 with TRBJ1-1; D is perhaps TRBD1 (6 bases). Germline V lookup: CDR1 MNHEY, CDR2 SMNVEV (reference sequence). The CDR3 is made up of 15 amino acids. The germline V and J ends were trimmed by 5 bases and 4 bases, with 17 bases remaining between them. The CDR3 DNA follows: TGTGCCAGCAGTACTCGGGGGGCCGGGATCACTGAAGCTTTCTTT. Translation gives CASSTRGAGITEAFF.

The CDR3 region is CASSFRTSGMSSYNEQFF. CDR3 DNA: TGTGCCAGCAGTTTTCGGACTAGCGGGATGAGCTCCTACAATGAGCAGTTCTTC. The chain has TRBV27 and TRBJ2-1; 12 nucleotides agree with TRBD2. The CDR3 extends over 18 amino acids. Trimming removed 3 bases from V and 0 bases from J; junction bases left unmatched: 6. CDR1 is MNHEY and CDR2 is SMNVEV in the germline V gene (reference sequence).

The chain carries TRBV23-1 and TRBJ2-5; D possibly corresponds to TRBD1 (5 bases). TRBV23-1 is treated as an ORF (open reading frame) with a function not yet certain. The CDR3 spans 15 residues. Trimming shortened V by 4 bases and J by 2 bases, and 14 bases separated the two germline ends. The CDR3 nucleotides read TGCGCCAGCAGTCGGGGCAGGAGAATACAAGAGACCCAGTACTTC. Translation: CASSRGRRIQETQYF.

Comment on this clone: Other DNA sequences in this sample translate to the same CDR3. The CDR3 DNA sequence: TGTGCCAGCAGCCCGGGACAGGGGCCTGGAAACACCATATATTTT. Amino acids: CASSPGQGPGNTIYF. The chain joins TRBV11-3 to TRBJ1-3, with 10 bases that match TRBD1. The CDR3 is made up of 15 amino acids. CDR1 and CDR2 from the germline V gene are SGHNT and YENEEA. V shed 5 bases, J shed 2 bases, and the junction held 3 bases outside the gene matches.